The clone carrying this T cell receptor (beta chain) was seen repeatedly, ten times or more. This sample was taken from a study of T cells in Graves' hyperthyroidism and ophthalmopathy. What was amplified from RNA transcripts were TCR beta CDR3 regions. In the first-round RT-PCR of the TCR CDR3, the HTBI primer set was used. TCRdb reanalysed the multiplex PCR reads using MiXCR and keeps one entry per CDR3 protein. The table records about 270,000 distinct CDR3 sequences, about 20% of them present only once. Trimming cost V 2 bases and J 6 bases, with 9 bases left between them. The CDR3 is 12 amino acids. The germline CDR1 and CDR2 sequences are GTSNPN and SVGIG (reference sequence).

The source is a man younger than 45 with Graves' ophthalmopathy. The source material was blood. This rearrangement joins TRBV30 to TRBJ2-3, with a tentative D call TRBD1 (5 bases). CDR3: CAWSRGVDTQYF. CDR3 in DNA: TGTGCCTGGAGTAGGGGTGTGGATACGCAGTATTTT.